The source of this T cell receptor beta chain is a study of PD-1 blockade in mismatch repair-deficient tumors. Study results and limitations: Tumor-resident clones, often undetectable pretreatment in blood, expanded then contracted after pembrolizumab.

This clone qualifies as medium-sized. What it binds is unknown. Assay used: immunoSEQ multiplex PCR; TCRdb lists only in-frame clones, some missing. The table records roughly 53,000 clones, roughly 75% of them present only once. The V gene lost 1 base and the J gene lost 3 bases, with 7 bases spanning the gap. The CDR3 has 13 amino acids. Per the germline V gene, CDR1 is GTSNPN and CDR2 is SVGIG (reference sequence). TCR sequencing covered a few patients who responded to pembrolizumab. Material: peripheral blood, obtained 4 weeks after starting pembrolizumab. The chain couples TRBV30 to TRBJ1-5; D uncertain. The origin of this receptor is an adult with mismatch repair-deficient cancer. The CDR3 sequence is CAWSEGNNQPQHF. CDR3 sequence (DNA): TGTGCCTGGAGTGAGGGAAACAATCAGCCCCAGCATTTT. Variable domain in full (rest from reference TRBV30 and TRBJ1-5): SQTIHQWPATLVQPVGSPLSLECTVEGTSNPNLYWYRQAAGRGLQLLFYSVGIGQISSEVPQNLSASRPQDRQFILSSKKLLLSDSGFYLCAWSEGNNQPQHFGDGTRLSIL.